The entry below gives a single T cell receptor (beta chain) sequence along with its context. The antigen is undetermined. The repertoire was sequenced with immunoSEQ multiplex PCR; TCRdb's copy has only in-frame clones and lacks some. The sample records about 440,000 clones, roughly 88% being singletons. These data are taken from a study of Ad26.COV2.S vaccination and SARS-CoV-2 variants. Study-wide context: Doses of Ad26.COV2.S were injected into muscle once or twice, 56 days apart. Overall study findings and caveats: Vaccinated individuals (as opposed to placebo recipients) had higher spike-specific TCR breadth. Recipients of vaccine and of placebo showed similar breadth of their non-spike TCR repertoires.

The germline V gene has CDR1 SGHTA and CDR2 FQGTGA. The CDR3 runs 13 residues. The junction had 3 bases not matched to a gene; V was cut back by 5 bases and J by 9 bases. Treatment noted: approximately 18 received Ad26.COV2.S at low or high dose, single or two shots; about 5 received placebo; per-sample allocation not given. Samples analyzed were those drawn on day 63 after the first vaccine or placebo injection. Sequencing used peripheral blood, obtained in a trial of Ad26.COV2.S vaccine versus placebo. This receptor was identified in a person aged 18-60 years who received the Ad26.COV2.S COVID-19 vaccine or a placebo. The chain has TRBV7-3 and TRBJ2-1; 11 bases are a match to TRBD2. CDR3 residues: CASSPGLAGEQFF. In DNA, the CDR3 is TGTGCCAGCAGCCCAGGACTAGCGGGTGAGCAGTTCTTC.